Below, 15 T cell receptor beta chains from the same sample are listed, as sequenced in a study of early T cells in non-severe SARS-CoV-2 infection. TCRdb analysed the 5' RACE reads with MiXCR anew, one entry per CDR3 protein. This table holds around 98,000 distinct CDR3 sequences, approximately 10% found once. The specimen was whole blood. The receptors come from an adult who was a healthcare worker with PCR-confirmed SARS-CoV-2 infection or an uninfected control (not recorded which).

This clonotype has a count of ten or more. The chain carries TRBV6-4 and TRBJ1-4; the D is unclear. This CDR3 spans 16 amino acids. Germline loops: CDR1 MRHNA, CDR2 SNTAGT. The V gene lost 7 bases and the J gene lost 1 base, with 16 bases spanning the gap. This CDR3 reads CASMIKIRETNEKLFF. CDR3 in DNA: TGTGCCAGCATGATCAAGATCCGGGAAACTAATGAAAAACTGTTTTTT.

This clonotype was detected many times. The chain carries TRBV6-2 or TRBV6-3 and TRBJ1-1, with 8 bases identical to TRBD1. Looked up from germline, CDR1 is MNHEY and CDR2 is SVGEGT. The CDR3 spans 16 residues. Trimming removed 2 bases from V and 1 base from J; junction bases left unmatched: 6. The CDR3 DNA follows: TGTGCCAGCAGTTACCCCGCGACAGGGGAGAACACTGAAGCTTTCTTT. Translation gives CASSYPATGENTEAFF.

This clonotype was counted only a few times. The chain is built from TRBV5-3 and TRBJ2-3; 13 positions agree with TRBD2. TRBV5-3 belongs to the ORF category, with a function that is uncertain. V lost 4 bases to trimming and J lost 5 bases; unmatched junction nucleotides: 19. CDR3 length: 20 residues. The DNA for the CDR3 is TGTGCCAGAAGCCCCCGGGACAGCCCCGGACTAGCGGGAGCTGAAGATACGCAGTATTTT. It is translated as CARSPRDSPGLAGAEDTQYF.

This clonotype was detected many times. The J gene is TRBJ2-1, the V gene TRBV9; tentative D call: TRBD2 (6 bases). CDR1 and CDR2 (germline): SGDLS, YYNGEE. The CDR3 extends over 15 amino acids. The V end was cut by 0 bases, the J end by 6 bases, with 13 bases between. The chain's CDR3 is CASSVVPGGGNEQFF. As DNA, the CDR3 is TGTGCCAGCAGCGTAGTACCCGGGGGAGGCAATGAGCAGTTCTTC.

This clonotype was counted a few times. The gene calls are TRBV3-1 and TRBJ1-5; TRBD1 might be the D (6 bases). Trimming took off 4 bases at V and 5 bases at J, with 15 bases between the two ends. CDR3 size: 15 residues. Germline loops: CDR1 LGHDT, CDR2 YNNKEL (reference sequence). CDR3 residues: CASSPQGQRDQPQHF. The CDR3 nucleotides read TGTGCCAGCAGCCCTCAAGGACAGCGCGATCAGCCCCAGCATTTT. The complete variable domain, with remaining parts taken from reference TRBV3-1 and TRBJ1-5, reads DTAVSQTPKYLVTQMGNDKSIKCEQNLGHDTMYWYKQDSKKFLKIMFSYNNKELIINETVPNRFSPKSPDKAHLNLHINSLELGDSAVYFCASSPQGQRDQPQHFGDGTRLSIL.

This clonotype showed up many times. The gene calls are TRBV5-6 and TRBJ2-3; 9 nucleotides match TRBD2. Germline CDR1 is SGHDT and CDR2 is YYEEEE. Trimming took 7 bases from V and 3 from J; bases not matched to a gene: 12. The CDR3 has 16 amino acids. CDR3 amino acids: CASRGIGGRVTDTQYF. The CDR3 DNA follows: TGTGCCAGCCGCGGGATTGGCGGGAGGGTGACAGATACGCAGTATTTT.

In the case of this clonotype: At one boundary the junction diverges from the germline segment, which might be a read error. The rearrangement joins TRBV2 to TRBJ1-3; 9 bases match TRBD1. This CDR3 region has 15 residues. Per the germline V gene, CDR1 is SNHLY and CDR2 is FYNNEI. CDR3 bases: TGTGTCAGCAGTCCGGGACAGGGCGCTGGAAACACCATATATTTT. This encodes CVSSPGQGAGNTIYF.

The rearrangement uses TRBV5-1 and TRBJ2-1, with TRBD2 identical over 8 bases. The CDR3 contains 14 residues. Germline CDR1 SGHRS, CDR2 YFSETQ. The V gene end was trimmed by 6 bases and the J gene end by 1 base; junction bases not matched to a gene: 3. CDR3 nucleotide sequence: TGCGCCAGCACCGGGGGGGAATCCTACAATGAGCAGTTCTTC. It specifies CASTGGESYNEQFF.

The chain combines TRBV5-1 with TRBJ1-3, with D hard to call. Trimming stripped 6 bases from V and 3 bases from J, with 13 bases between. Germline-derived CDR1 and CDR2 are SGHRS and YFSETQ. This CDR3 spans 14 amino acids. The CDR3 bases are TGCGCCAGCAACCCGGACGCGGATGGAAACACCATATATTTT. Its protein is CASNPDADGNTIYF.

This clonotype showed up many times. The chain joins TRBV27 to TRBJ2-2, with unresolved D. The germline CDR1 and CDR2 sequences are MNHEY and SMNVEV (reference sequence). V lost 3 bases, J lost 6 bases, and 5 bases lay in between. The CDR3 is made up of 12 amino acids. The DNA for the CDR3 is TGTGCCAGCAGTTTTGCTGCCGGGGAGCTGTTTTTT. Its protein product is CASSFAAGELFF.

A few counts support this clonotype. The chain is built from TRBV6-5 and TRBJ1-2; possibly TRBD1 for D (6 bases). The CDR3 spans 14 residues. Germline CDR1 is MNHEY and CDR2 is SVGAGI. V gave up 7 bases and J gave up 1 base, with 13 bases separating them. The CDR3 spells CASTGALDNYGYTF. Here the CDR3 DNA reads TGTGCCAGCACGGGGGCTCTGGATAACTATGGCTACACCTTC.

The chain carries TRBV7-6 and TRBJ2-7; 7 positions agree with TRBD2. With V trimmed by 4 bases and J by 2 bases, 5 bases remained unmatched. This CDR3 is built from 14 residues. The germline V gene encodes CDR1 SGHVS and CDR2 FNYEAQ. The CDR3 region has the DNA TGTGCCAGCAGCTCTTCGGGACTAACCTACGAGCAGTACTTC. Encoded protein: CASSSSGLTYEQYF.

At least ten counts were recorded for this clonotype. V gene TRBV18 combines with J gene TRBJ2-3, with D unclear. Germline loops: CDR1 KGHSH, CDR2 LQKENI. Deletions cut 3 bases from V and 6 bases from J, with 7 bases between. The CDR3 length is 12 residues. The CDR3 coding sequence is TGTGCCAGCTCACCCCCGACCGATACGCAGTATTTT. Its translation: CASSPPTDTQYF.

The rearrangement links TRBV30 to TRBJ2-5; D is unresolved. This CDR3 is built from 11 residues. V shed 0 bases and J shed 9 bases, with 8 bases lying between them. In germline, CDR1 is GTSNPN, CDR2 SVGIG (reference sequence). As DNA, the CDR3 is TGTGCCTGGAGTGTTTTAGGGTCCCAGTACTTC. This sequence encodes CAWSVLGSQYF.

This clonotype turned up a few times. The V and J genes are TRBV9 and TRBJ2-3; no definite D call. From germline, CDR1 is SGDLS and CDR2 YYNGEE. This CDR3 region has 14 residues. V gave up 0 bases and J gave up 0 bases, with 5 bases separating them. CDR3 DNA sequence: TGTGCCAGCAGCGTAGATACTAGCACAGATACGCAGTATTTT. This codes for CASSVDTSTDTQYF.